The 6 T cell receptor beta chains reported below all come from one sample, sequenced in a study of T cell changes during pregnancy in multiple sclerosis. Repertoires were generated with immunoSEQ multiplex PCR, while TCRdb's copy carries only in-frame clones and drops some. The repertoire holds about 69,000 clones, with roughly 92% as singletons. Sequenced material: peripheral blood, taken in the third trimester of pregnancy. The receptors shown here come from a female donor in good health, enrolled as a control in a pregnancy study.

The V gene is TRBV4-1, the J gene TRBJ1-3; 7 nucleotides match TRBD1. Trimming removed 0 bases from V and 0 bases from J; junction bases left unmatched: 11. CDR3 length equals 19 residues. The V gene's germline CDR1 is MGHRA and CDR2 YSYEKL. The CDR3 nucleotides read TGCGCCAGCAGCCAAGATACGCCAATAGGGGGCCTCTCTGGAAACACCATATATTTT. Its translation is CASSQDTPIGGLSGNTIYF.

V and J are TRBV6-5 and TRBJ1-5; 10 bases are shared with TRBD1. V gave up 6 bases and J gave up 6 bases; unmatched junction bases: 5. CDR3 length equals 14 residues. The germline V gene encodes CDR1 MNHEY and CDR2 SVGAGI. CDR3 region: CASSPTGGPQPQHF. CDR3 bases: TGTGCCAGCAGCCCGACAGGGGGCCCTCAGCCCCAGCATTTT.

The chain recombines TRBV28 with TRBJ2-7; the D gene is possibly TRBD1 (5 bases). Trimming took off 10 bases at V and 3 bases at J, with 16 bases between the two ends. CDR1 is MDHEN and CDR2 is SYDVKM in the germline V gene. The CDR3 spans 13 residues. The CDR3 DNA sequence: TGTGCCACGCTATCAGGGTGGGGCTACGAGCAGTACTTC. This sequence encodes CATLSGWGYEQYF.

The V gene is TRBV7-6, the J gene TRBJ2-7, with 13 bases matching TRBD2. With V trimmed by 5 bases and J by 1 base, 5 bases remained unmatched. Germline CDR1 and CDR2: SGHVS and FNYEAQ. The CDR3 is 16 residues long. For the CDR3, the DNA is TGTGCCAGCAGCCACACGGGACTAGCGGGGTCCTACGAGCAGTACTTC. Its translation: CASSHTGLAGSYEQYF.

The J gene is TRBJ2-1, the V gene TRBV6-1, with D perhaps TRBD1 (5 bases). Germline V CDR1 and CDR2: MNHNS, SASEGT. This CDR3 has 15 residues. V lost 2 bases, J lost 2 bases, and 10 bases lay in between. This CDR3 reads CASSEQGFAYNEQFF. CDR3 DNA: TGTGCCAGCAGTGAACAGGGATTCGCCTACAATGAGCAGTTCTTC.

The chain carries TRBV10-2 and TRBJ2-5, with 9 bases matching TRBD1. This CDR3 comprises 13 residues. V dropped 10 bases and J dropped 3; count of bases not matched to a gene: 6. Looked up from germline, CDR1 is WSHSY and CDR2 is SAAADI. The CDR3 bases are TGCGCCACGTCCCGGGACAGGGAAGAGACCCAGTACTTC. Translation: CATSRDREETQYF.